This passage covers 17 T cell receptor beta chains from one sample sequenced in a study of cytomegalovirus exposure and HLA in healthy donors. Primers included in the PCR were 60 Vbeta and 13 Jbeta primers. The assay was immunoSEQ multiplex PCR, and TCRdb's table has in-frame clones only and misses some. The sample lists roughly 170,000 clones, approximately 84% seen once, with about 1% in the top ten. Specimen: PBMCs. These TCRs come from a man aged 30 to 39 in good health and CMV-seronegative.

J is TRBJ2-3 and V is TRBV2; 14 bases agree with TRBD2. Losses at the gene ends were 4 bases for V and 4 bases for J; bases not matched to a gene: 4. This CDR3 has 16 amino acids. Germline assignment: CDR1 SNHLY and CDR2 FYNNEI. In DNA, the CDR3 is TGTGCCAGCAGTGTGGGACTAGCGGGGGTATCAGATACGCAGTATTTT. Amino acids: CASSVGLAGVSDTQYF.

The rearrangement links TRBV7-6 to TRBJ2-5, with TRBD1 identical over 7 bases. TRBJ2-7 explains the end of the DNA better; the J call may be wrong. Germline V CDR1 and CDR2: SGHVS, FNYEAQ. This CDR3 has 16 amino acids. CDR3 sequence (DNA): TGTGCCAGCAGCTTAGAGCCGGGACAGATTTCCTACGAGCAGTACTTC. This translates into CASSLEPGQISYEQYF.

This sequence joins TRBV30 and TRBJ2-5; D is unclear. CDR3 length: 13 residues. CDR1 GTSNPN and CDR2 SVGIG come from the germline V gene (reference sequence). V lost 5 bases and J lost 0, with 10 bases in between. The CDR3 bases are TGTGCCTGGGGTGAATTTAACCAAGAGACCCAGTACTTC. As protein: CAWGEFNQETQYF.

The genes are TRBV19 and TRBJ2-3, with 10 bases fitting TRBD1. V gave up 4 bases and J gave up 2 bases; unmatched junction bases: 3. CDR1 LNHDA and CDR2 SQIVND come from the germline V gene (reference sequence). The CDR3 spans 15 residues. The CDR3 nucleotides are TGTGCCAGTAGTAAAGGGACAGGGGTCACAGATACGCAGTATTTT. Amino acids: CASSKGTGVTDTQYF.

This chain uses TRBV7-8 with TRBJ2-5; 14 bases match TRBD2. The CDR3 runs 16 residues. Germline V gives CDR1 SGHVS, CDR2 FQNEAQ. V lost 5 bases to trimming and J lost 2 bases; unmatched junction nucleotides: 4. CDR3 nucleotide sequence: TGTGCCAGCAGCACGGGACTAGCGGGAGCACAAGAGACCCAGTACTTC. As protein: CASSTGLAGAQETQYF.

The chain couples TRBV5-6 to TRBJ1-1; no clear D. The germline gives CDR1 SGHDT, CDR2 YYEEEE. V shed 0 bases and J shed 7 bases, with 13 bases lying between them. The CDR3 length is 14 residues. The CDR3 DNA sequence: TGTGCCAGCAGCTTGGTTGGTGTGGAGATTGAAGCTTTCTTT. Its translation is CASSLVGVEIEAFF.

This clone appeared once. The sample holds other DNA sequences that translate to the same CDR3. The chain recombines TRBV5-1 with TRBJ1-1; D may be TRBD1 (6 bases). V lost 0 bases and J lost 0, with 9 bases in between. This CDR3 is 15 amino acids long. The germline CDR1 and CDR2 sequences are SGHRS and YFSETQ. This chain's CDR3 is CASSLGQGMNTEAFF. The CDR3 nucleotides are TGCGCCAGCAGCTTGGGGCAGGGGATGAACACTGAAGCTTTCTTT.

The rearrangement links TRBV18 to TRBJ2-7; D remains unclear. The V and J ends lost 3 bases and 5 bases respectively, with 14 bases between them. The germline gives CDR1 KGHSH, CDR2 LQKENI. CDR3 length: 14 residues. The CDR3 DNA reads TGTGCCAGCTCACCGCTGCAACTCCGGGACGAGCAGTACTTC. This sequence encodes CASSPLQLRDEQYF.

The V gene is TRBV7-9, the J gene TRBJ2-7; D unresolved. The germline CDR1 and CDR2 sequences are SEHNR and FQNEAQ (reference sequence). This CDR3 contains 14 residues. Trimming removed 0 bases from V and 6 bases from J, with 12 bases in between. CDR3 amino acids: CASSLAPKPTEQYF. In DNA form, the CDR3 reads TGTGCCAGCAGCTTAGCACCCAAGCCAACCGAGCAGTACTTC.

There are a few counts of this clone. This chain uses TRBV5-5 with TRBJ1-1; 7 nucleotides align to TRBD1. The germline V gene encodes CDR1 SGHKS and CDR2 YYEKEE (reference sequence). The CDR3 covers 13 residues. Trimming cost V 4 bases and J 2 bases; bases outside gene matches: 2. CDR3 coding DNA: TGTGCCAGCAGCGGGGACAGTAACACTGAAGCTTTCTTT. Amino acid sequence: CASSGDSNTEAFF. The variable domain in full, with the rest retrieved from reference TRBV5-5 and TRBJ1-1, is DAGVTQSPTHLIKTRGQQVTLRCSPISGHKSVSWYQQVLGQGPQFIFQYYEKEERGRGNFPDRFSARQFPNYSSELNVNALLLGDSALYLCASSGDSNTEAFFGQGTRLTVV.

The CDR3 here is CAWSRDRPRGYTF. DNA for the CDR3: TGTGCCTGGAGTAGGGACAGGCCGCGAGGCTACACCTTC. The gene calls are TRBV30 and TRBJ1-2, with 8 bases matching TRBD1. Germline V lookup: CDR1 GTSNPN, CDR2 SVGIG (reference sequence). The CDR3 is made up of 13 amino acids. With V trimmed by 2 bases and J by 8 bases, 7 bases remained unmatched.

The V gene is TRBV7-8, the J gene TRBJ2-3; 10 nucleotides align to TRBD1. Germline values: CDR1 SGHVS, CDR2 FQNEAQ. The CDR3 is 15 residues long. V was pared by 7 bases and J by 6 bases, with 10 bases of the junction left unmatched. DNA of the CDR3: TGTGCCAGCACTCGGGACAGGGGCCCAAGGGATACGCAGTATTTT. The encoded protein is CASTRDRGPRDTQYF.

This clone was seen a few times. The CDR3 spells CASSQDIYEQFF. The CDR3 DNA sequence: TGTGCCAGCAGCCAAGATATCTATGAGCAGTTCTTC. The chain is built from TRBV4-2 and TRBJ2-1; no firm D call. This CDR3 spans 12 amino acids. V lost 0 bases and J lost 8, with 5 bases in between. CDR1 LGHNA and CDR2 YNFKEQ come from the germline V gene.

This clone was found once. The chain recombines TRBV28 with TRBJ2-3, with D unclear. Per germline, CDR1 MDHEN and CDR2 SYDVKM. The CDR3 runs to 16 residues. Trimming took off 5 bases at V and 1 base at J, with 16 bases between the two ends. In nucleotides, the CDR3 is TGTGCCAGCAGTCTCCATGGTGAAGAGGGCACAGATACGCAGTATTTT. Its protein product is CASSLHGEEGTDTQYF.

On this clone: Its ends do not fully match the called genes, so a read error is possible. V and J are TRBV7-9 and TRBJ2-3; TRBD2 agrees at 12 bases. Germline V CDR1 and CDR2: SEHNR, FQNEAQ (reference sequence). The CDR3 totals 15 residues. The CDR3 is CASSLAGGRTDTQYF. The CDR3 DNA is TGTGCCAGCAGCCTAGCGGGGGGGCGGACAGATACGCAGTATTTT.

V usage is TRBV5-6 and J usage is TRBJ2-7, with a tentative D call TRBD2 (7 bases). Germline CDR1 is SGHDT and CDR2 is YYEEEE. CDR3 size: 16 residues. The V and J ends lost 0 bases and 2 bases respectively, with 15 bases between them. The CDR3 DNA sequence: TGTGCCAGCAGCTTGGCCGAAGGCGGGGGCGCCTACGAGCAGTACTTC. Translating gives CASSLAEGGGAYEQYF. Filled out from reference TRBV5-6 and TRBJ2-7, the complete variable domain reads DAGVTQSPTHLIKTRGQQVTLRCSPKSGHDTVSWYQQALGQGPQFIFQYYEEEERQRGNFPDRFSGHQFPNYSSELNVNALLLGDSALYLCASSLAEGGGAYEQYFGPGTRLTVT.

In this sample, this clone turned up once. The J gene is TRBJ2-2, the V gene TRBV29-1, with a tentative D call TRBD1 (6 bases). Trimming stripped 7 bases from V and 1 base from J, with 10 bases between. CDR3 length: 13 residues. In germline, CDR1 is SQVTM, CDR2 ANQGSEA. CDR3 region: CSAGQLNTGELFF. The CDR3 DNA is TGCAGCGCCGGACAGTTGAACACCGGGGAGCTGTTTTTT.